This record concerns one T cell receptor (beta chain) sequence. The antigen is undetermined. MiXCR was run by TCRdb on the 5' RACE reads, yielding one entry per CDR3 protein. The sample lists 35,000 to 40,000 distinct CDR3 sequences, 6% to 7.5% occurring once. Germline-derived CDR1 and CDR2 are DFQATT and SNEGSKA (reference sequence). The CDR3 spans 15 residues. The data belong to a study of T-cell memory formation after mild COVID-19. Looking at the study overall: The TCR clusters were mostly specific to one donor.

Regarding the study as a whole: The pre-infection memory compartment contained some responding clones, suggesting cross-reactive memory joined. Mainly in CM and EM were contracting CD4+ clones; CD8+ were in EMRA. Clones contracting day 15 to 85 were balanced CD4/CD8; later expanders leaned CD4+.

This chain uses TRBV20-1 with TRBJ2-7; 14 positions match TRBD2. The sequence derives from an adult who had mild COVID-19 (a few samples of this study predate the infection). Cell type and time point are not known. The sample comprised PBMCs or a T cell subset sorted from them (not recorded which). The CDR3 nucleotides are TGCAGCGGGACTAGCGGGAGTAGGGGTACCTACGAGCAGTACTTC. It codes for CSGTSGSRGTYEQYF.